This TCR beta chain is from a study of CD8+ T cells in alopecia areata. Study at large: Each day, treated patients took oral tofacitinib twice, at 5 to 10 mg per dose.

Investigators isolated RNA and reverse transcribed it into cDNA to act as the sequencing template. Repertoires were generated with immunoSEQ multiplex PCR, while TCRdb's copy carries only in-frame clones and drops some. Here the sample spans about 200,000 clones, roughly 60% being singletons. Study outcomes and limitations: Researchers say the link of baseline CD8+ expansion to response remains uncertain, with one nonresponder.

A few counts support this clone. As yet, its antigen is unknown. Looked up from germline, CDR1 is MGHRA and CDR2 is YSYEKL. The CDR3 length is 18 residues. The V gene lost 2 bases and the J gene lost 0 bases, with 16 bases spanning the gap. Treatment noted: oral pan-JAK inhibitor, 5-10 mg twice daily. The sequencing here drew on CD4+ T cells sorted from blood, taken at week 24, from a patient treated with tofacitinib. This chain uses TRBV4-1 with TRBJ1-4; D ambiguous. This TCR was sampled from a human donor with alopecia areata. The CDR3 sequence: CASSQIGLQTPTNEKLFF. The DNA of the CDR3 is TGCGCCAGCAGCCAAATTGGGTTACAGACACCAACTAATGAAAAACTGTTTTTT.